This T cell receptor beta chain came from a study of T cell repertoires in cytomegalovirus infection. The wider study: CMV infection together with matching HLA type was indicated by public TCR beta signatures.

This CDR3 is built from 15 residues. From germline, CDR1 is DFQATT and CDR2 SNEGSKA (reference sequence). Between the trimmed V and J ends, which lost 1 base and 4 bases, there was a span of 14 bases. Study results and caveats: CMV-specific TCR beta clonotypes restricted by HLA-C were the ones dominating the ex vivo response. Totalled public TCR beta family frequency picked out people who carried CMV plus the relevant HLA.

As regards this clonotype: Its antigen remains unidentified.

TCRdb re-called the reads with MiXCR, one entry per CDR3 protein. The sample includes 90,000 to 120,000 distinct CDR3 sequences, around 22% of them seen just once. The TCR comes from a human donor in good health (CMV status not recorded). Some clones in this sample may be carry-over from other donors' samples. The chain recombines TRBV20-1 with TRBJ1-5, with a tentative D call TRBD1 (5 bases). The sample was CD8+ T cells from PBMCs. CDR3 nucleotides: TGCAGTGCTAGAGCTTCCAGGGTAGGGAATCAGCCCCAGCATTTT. Translated: CSARASRVGNQPQHF.